This T cell receptor (beta chain) derives from a study of T-cell reconstitution after alpha-beta-depleted transplantation in children. Germline CDR1 MNHEY, CDR2 SMNVEV (reference sequence). The CDR3 length is 12 residues. The V and J ends lost 2 bases and 9 bases respectively, with 8 bases between them. Unique molecular identifiers were incorporated when the TCRbeta library was constructed. TCRdb re-analysed the PCR reads in MiXCR, keeping a single row per CDR3 protein. The table records approximately 510,000 distinct CDR3 sequences, about a sixth of them present only once. Sequences were derived from PBMCs from the stem cell graft donor, sampled from the stem cell graft. The sequence was obtained from a human donor who donated a stem cell graft to a child with acute lymphoblastic leukemia. The V gene is TRBV27, the J gene TRBJ2-1; the D gene is possibly TRBD2 (5 bases). CDR3 sequence reads: CASSLRGGEQFF. DNA of the CDR3: TGTGCCAGCAGTTTACGTGGAGGTGAGCAGTTCTTC.